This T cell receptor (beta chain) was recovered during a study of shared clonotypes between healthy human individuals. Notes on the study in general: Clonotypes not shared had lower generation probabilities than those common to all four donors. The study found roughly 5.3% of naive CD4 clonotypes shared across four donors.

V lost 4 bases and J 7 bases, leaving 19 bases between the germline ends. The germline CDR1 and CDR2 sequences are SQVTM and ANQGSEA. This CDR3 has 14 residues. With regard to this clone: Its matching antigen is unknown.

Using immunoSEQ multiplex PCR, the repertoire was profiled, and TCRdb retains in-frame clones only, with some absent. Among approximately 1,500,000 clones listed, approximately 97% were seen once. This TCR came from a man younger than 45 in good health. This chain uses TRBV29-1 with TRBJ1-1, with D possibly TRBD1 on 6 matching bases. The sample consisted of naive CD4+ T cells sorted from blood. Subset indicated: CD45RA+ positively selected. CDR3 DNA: TGCAGCGTTGGCTCGGGCAGGGGAGAGGATGAAGCTTTCTTT. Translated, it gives CSVGSGRGEDEAFF.